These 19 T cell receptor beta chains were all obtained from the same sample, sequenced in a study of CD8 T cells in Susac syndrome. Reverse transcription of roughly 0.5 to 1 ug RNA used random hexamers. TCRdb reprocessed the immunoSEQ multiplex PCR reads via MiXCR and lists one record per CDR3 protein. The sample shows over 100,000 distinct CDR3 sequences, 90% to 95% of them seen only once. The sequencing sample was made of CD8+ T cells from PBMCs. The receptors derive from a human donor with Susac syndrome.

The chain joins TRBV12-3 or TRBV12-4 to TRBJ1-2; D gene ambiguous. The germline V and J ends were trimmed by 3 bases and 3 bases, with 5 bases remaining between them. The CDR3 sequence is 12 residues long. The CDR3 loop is CASSFFDYGYTF. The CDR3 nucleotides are TGTGCCAGCAGTTTCTTTGACTATGGCTACACCTTC.

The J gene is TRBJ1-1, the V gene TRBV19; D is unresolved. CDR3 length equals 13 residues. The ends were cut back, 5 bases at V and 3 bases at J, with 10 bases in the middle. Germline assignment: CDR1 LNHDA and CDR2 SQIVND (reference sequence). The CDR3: CASSSTKDTEAFF. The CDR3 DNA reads TGTGCCAGTAGTTCGACAAAGGACACTGAAGCTTTCTTT.

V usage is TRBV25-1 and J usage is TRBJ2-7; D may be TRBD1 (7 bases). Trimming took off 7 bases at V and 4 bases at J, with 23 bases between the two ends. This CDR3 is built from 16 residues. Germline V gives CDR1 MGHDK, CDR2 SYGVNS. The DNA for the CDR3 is TGTGCCAGCACTATAACCCGACAGGGTGGAGGGTACGAGCAGTACTTC. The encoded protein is CASTITRQGGGYEQYF.

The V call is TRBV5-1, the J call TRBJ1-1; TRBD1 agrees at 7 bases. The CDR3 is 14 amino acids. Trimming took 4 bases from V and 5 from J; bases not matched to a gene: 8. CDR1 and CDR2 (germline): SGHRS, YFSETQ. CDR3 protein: CASSRETGETEAFF. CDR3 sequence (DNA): TGCGCCAGCAGCCGGGAAACAGGGGAGACTGAAGCTTTCTTT.

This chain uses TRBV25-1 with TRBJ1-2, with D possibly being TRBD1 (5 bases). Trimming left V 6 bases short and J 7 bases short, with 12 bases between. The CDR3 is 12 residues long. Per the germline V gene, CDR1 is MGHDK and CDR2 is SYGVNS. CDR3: CASRGGSGGYTF. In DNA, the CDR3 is TGTGCCAGCAGGGGGGGTTCAGGTGGCTACACCTTC.

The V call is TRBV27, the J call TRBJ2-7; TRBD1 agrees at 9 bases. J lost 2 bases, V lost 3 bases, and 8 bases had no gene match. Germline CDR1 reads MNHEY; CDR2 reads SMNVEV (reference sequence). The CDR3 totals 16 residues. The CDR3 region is CASSFLYGQGPYEQYF. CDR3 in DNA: TGTGCCAGCAGTTTTTTATATGGACAGGGGCCCTACGAGCAGTACTTC.

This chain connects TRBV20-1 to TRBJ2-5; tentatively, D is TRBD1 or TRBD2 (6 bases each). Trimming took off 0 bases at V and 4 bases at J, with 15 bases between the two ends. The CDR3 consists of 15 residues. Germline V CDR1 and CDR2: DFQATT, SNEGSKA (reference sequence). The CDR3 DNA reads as TGCAGTGCTAGAGATGTAGGGGGGACGGGAGAGACCCAGTACTTC. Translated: CSARDVGGTGETQYF.

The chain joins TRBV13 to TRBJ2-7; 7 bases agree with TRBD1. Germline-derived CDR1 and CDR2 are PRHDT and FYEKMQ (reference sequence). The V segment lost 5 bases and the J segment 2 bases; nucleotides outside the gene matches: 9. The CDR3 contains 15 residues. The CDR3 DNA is TGTGCCAGCAGCCTTGGACAGGACCCCGCCTACGAGCAGTACTTC. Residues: CASSLGQDPAYEQYF.

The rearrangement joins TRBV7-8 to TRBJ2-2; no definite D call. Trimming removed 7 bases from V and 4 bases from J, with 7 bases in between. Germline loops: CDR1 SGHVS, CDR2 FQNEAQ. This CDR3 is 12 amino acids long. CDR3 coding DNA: TGTGCCAGCAAACTGGGCACCGGGGAGCTGTTTTTT. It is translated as CASKLGTGELFF.

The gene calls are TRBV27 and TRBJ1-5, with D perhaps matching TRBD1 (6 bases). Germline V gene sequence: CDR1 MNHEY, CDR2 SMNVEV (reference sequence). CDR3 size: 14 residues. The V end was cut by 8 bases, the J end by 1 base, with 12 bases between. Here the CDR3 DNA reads TGTGCCAGCTCGGACAGACACAGCAATCAGCCCCAGCATTTT. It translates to CASSDRHSNQPQHF.

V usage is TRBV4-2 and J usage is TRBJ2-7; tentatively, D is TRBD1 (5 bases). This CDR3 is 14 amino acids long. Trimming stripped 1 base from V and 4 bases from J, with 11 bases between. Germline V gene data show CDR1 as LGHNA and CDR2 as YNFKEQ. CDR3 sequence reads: CASSQVETAYEQYF. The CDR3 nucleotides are TGTGCCAGCAGCCAAGTCGAGACAGCTTACGAGCAGTACTTC.

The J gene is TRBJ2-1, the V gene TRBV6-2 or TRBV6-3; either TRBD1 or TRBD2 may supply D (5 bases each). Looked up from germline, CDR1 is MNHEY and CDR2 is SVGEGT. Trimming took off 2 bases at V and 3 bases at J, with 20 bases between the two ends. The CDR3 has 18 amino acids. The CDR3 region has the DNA TGTGCCAGCAGTTACGGTGGGGGTGAGAAGCGGTTCTACAATGAGCAGTTCTTC. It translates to CASSYGGGEKRFYNEQFF.

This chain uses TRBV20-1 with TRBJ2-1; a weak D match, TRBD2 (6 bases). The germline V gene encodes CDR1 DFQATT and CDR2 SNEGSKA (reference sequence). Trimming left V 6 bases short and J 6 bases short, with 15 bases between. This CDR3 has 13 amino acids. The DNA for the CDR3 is TGCAGTGCGGACCGGGGGAGTGGCAATGAGCAGTTCTTC. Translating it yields CSADRGSGNEQFF.

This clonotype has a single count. The chain's CDR3 is CASSQDRDYEQYF. In nucleotides, the CDR3 is TGCGCCAGCAGCCAAGATCGGGACTACGAGCAGTACTTC. This chain uses TRBV4-1 with TRBJ2-7; maybe TRBD2 (5 bases). V was shortened by 0 bases and J by 3 bases, with 6 bases between the two germline ends. CDR3 size: 13 residues. Germline V gives CDR1 MGHRA, CDR2 YSYEKL.

The CDR3 reads CASSTIAGGPRQETQYF. The CDR3 DNA reads as TGTGCCAGCAGCACAATAGCGGGGGGGCCTCGACAAGAGACCCAGTACTTC. V usage is TRBV9 and J usage is TRBJ2-5; TRBD2 matches 11 bases. Germline V gene sequence: CDR1 SGDLS, CDR2 YYNGEE. This CDR3 region has 17 residues. The V and J ends lost 4 bases and 2 bases, in that order; junction bases with no gene match: 10.

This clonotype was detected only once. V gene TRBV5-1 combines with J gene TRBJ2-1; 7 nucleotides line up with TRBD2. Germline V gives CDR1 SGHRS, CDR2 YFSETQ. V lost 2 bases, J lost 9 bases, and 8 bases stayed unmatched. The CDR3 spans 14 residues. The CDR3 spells CASSFTSALVEQFF. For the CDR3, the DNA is TGCGCCAGCAGCTTCACTAGCGCTCTCGTTGAGCAGTTCTTC.

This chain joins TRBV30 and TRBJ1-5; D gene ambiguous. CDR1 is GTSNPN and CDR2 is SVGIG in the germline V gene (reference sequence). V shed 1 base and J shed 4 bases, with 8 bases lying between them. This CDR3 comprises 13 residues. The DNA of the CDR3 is TGTGCCTGGAGTGGCACCGGGAATCAGCCCCAGCATTTT. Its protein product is CAWSGTGNQPQHF.

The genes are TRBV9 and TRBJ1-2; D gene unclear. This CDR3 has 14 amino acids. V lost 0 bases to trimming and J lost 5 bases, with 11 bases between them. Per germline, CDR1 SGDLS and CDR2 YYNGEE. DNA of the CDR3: TGTGCCAGCAGCGTAGTGAGCAGTCCTTATGGCTACACCTTC. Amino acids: CASSVVSSPYGYTF.

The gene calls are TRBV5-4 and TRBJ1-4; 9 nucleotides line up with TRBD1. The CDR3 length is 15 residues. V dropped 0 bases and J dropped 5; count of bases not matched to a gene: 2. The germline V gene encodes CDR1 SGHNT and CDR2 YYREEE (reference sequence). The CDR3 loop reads CASSLVGTGNEKLFF. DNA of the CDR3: TGTGCCAGCAGCTTGGTGGGGACAGGGAATGAAAAACTGTTTTTT.